This T cell receptor beta chain was recovered during a study of shared clonotypes between healthy human individuals. Study findings and constraints: Clonotypes shared by all four donors outscored non-shared clonotypes in generation probability.

V gave up 3 bases and J gave up 1 base, with 12 bases separating them. The CDR3 consists of 15 residues. Germline assignment: CDR1 SGHTA and CDR2 FQGNSA. Here immunoSEQ multiplex PCR was the method, and the copy in TCRdb shows in-frame clones only, minus some. The table shows more than 550,000 clones, with about two thirds occurring only once. This clone has a handful of counts. The antigen remains undetermined. The TCR sequence derives from a young woman in good health. This chain connects TRBV7-2 to TRBJ2-5; D is uncertain. The specimen was memory CD4+ T cells sorted from blood. The subset is: CD45RA-negative fraction. The CDR3 DNA reads TGTGCCAGCAGCTTGGGTAGACTCCTCCAAGAGACCCAGTACTTC. Its translation: CASSLGRLLQETQYF.